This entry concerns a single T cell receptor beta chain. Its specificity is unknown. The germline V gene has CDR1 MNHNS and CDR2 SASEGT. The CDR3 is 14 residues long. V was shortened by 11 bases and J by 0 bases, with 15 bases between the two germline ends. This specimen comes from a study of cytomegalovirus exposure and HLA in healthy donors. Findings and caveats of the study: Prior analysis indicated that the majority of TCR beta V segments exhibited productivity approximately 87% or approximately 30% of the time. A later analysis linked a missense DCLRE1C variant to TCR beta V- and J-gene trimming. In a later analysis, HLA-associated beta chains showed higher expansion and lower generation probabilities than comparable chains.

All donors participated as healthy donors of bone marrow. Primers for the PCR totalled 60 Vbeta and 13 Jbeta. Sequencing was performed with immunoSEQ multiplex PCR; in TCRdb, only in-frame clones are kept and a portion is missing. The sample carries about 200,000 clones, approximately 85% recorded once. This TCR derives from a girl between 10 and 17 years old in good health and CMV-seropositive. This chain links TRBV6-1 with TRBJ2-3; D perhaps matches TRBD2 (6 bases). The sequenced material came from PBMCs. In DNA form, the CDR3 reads TGTGCCGTCAGTTCCGGGGGTAGCACAGATACGCAGTATTTT. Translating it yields CAVSSGGSTDTQYF.